This is a list of T cell receptor beta chains from one sample in a study of CD4 T cells in relation to SARS-CoV-2 and coronaviruses. Sequenced by immunoSEQ multiplex PCR; TCRdb stores in-frame clones only, minus some. The sample comprises some 22,000 clones, about 80% of which are singletons, and approximately 15% rests with the top ten. What these receptors recognize is not known. Sample: CD4+ T cells from PBMCs, cultured in vitro. Every receptor here comes from a human donor in good health. Each CDR3 is given with its conserved first and last residue. The D gene is left open where the match is weak. Not all rows give a size; the values are once, few, many and, for expanded clones, a class.

J gene | V gene | D gene | clone size | CDR3 DNA | CDR3 protein
TRBJ1-2 | TRBV2 | - | medium-sized | TGTGCCAGCAGACGGAACCCAACTAACTATGGCTACACCTTC | CASRRNPTNYGYTF
TRBJ1-2 | TRBV3-1/TRBV3-2 | - | - | TGTGCCAGCAGCCCTAGTACAGGGCTCTACACCTTC | CASSPSTGLYTF
TRBJ2-3 | TRBV9 | - | - | TGTGCCAGCAGCGTAGCCGGGATGCAAGATACGCAGTATTTT | CASSVAGMQDTQYF
TRBJ1-1 | TRBV6-5 | - | - | TGTGCCAGCAGTTACTTACAGGGTAACACTGAAGCTTTCTTT | CASSYLQGNTEAFF
TRBJ1-2 | TRBV9 | TRBD1 | few | TGTGCCAGCAGCGTAGGATGGGACAGGGGGGGCTACACCTTC | CASSVGWDRGGYTF
TRBJ1-6 | TRBV18 | - | - | TGTGCCAGCTCCCGGCTCACGGGTGGATCACCCCTCCACTTT | CASSRLTGGSPLHF
TRBJ2-2 | TRBV5-1 | - | - | TGCGCCAGCAGCTTGGATCAGGCGTGGACCGGGGAGCTGTTTTTT | CASSLDQAWTGELFF
TRBJ2-1 | TRBV11-3 | TRBD2 | - | TGTGCCAGCAGCTTGGCTAGCGGGAGGGCCAATGAGCAGTTCTTC | CASSLASGRANEQFF
TRBJ1-3 | TRBV24-1 | - | - | TGTGCCACCAGTGACTCTGGAAACACCATATATTTT | CATSDSGNTIYF
TRBJ2-7 | TRBV23-1 | - | - | TGCGCCAGCAGTCAATATGCTAGTGCTTTGTGCGAGCAGTACTTC | CASSQYASALCEQYF
TRBJ2-1 | TRBV5-4 | - | - | TGTGCCAGCAGCCTGGACTCGAGCTCCTACAATGAGCAGTTCTTC | CASSLDSSSYNEQFF
TRBJ2-3 | TRBV5-1 | TRBD2 | - | TGCGCCAGCAGCTGGGGGGGTACGCAGTATTTT | CASSWGGTQYF
TRBJ2-7 | TRBV18 | TRBD2 | - | TGTGCCAGCTCACCAGGGCTAGCGGGAGGGTACGAGCAGTACTTC | CASSPGLAGGYEQYF
TRBJ2-3 | TRBV9 | - | once | TGTGCCAGCAGCGCGGTTTCAGGGCCAGATACGCAGTATTTT | CASSAVSGPDTQYF
TRBJ2-3 | TRBV12-5 | - | - | TGTGCTAGTGGTTTGGTACTTGACTCCTTCCGCACAGATACGCAGTATTTT | CASGLVLDSFRTDTQYF
TRBJ2-7 | TRBV12-3/TRBV12-4 | - | - | TGTGCCAGCAGTTTATGGGGGTACGGCGAGCAGTACTTC | CASSLWGYGEQYF
TRBJ2-4 | TRBV10-3 | TRBD1 | - | TGTGCCATCAGCCCCGGGACAGGGGGCAGTGGGGACATTCAGTACTTC | CAISPGTGGSGDIQYF
TRBJ2-6 | TRBV5-8 | - | - | TGTGCCAGCAGCTTGGGGAGATCGAGCTCTGGGGCCAACGTCCTGACTTTC | CASSLGRSSSGANVLTF
TRBJ1-2 | TRBV28 | TRBD1 | - | TGTGCCAGCACCCCCTTCGGGACAGGGGGCTCGGTTTATGGCTACACCTTC | CASTPFGTGGSVYGYTF